This note documents a single T cell receptor (beta chain) sequence. Its antigen is as yet unknown. This CDR3 comprises 17 residues. Germline loops: CDR1 MNHNS, CDR2 SASEGT. V lost 5 bases, J lost 5 bases, and 9 bases stayed unmatched. Each CDR3 protein is one row after TCRdb ran MiXCR on the RT-PCR reads. This table has roughly 570,000 distinct CDR3 sequences, 13% appearing once. These data originate in a study of response to subunit inactivated influenza vaccine. The study, taken as a whole, reports: The authors put forward the suggestion that each seasonal influenza vaccination may bring in only a limited number of new T cells.

This rearrangement joins TRBV6-1 to TRBJ2-2, with 12 bases matching TRBD2. The material was PBMCs from blood, obtained around seven weeks after vaccination. This clonotype originated in a man aged 50-59 years who received an inactivated influenza vaccine. In DNA form, the CDR3 reads TGTGCCAGCAGTCCTCTAGCGGGAGGGCCGAGGACCGGGGAGCTGTTTTTT. Protein sequence: CASSPLAGGPRTGELFF.